This T cell receptor beta chain was observed in a study of Ad26.COV2.S vaccination and SARS-CoV-2 variants. Study-level information: Once, or twice with 56 days between doses, Ad26.COV2.S was given intramuscularly.

The treatment: 19 received Ad26.COV2.S at low or high dose, single or two shots; about 5 received placebo; per-sample allocation not given. Repertoires come from day 63 after the first vaccine or placebo injection. Ad26.COV2.S expressed prefusion-stabilized spike from the original Wuhan strain. Profiled with immunoSEQ multiplex PCR; TCRdb holds only in-frame clones, not every one. The sample lists some 340,000 clones, about 82% occurring once. Between the trimmed V and J ends, which lost 2 bases and 0 bases, there was a span of 14 bases. CDR1 and CDR2 (germline): MNHNY, SVGAGI (reference sequence). CDR3 size: 16 residues.

The starting material was peripheral blood, obtained in a trial of Ad26.COV2.S vaccine versus placebo. The genes are TRBV6-6 and TRBJ2-7; possibly TRBD1 for D (6 bases). This receptor was taken from a person aged 18-65 years who received the Ad26.COV2.S COVID-19 vaccine or a placebo. CDR3 sequence: CASSYRDTSPSYEQYF. The DNA of the CDR3 is TGTGCCAGCAGTTACCGGGACACCTCTCCCTCCTACGAGCAGTACTTC.